A selection of T cell receptor beta chains follows, all from one sample in a study of blood T cell repertoires in COVID-19. The repertoire was sequenced with immunoSEQ multiplex PCR; TCRdb's copy has only in-frame clones and lacks some. Of over 85,000 clones in the sample, over 65% are singletons; the top ten hold 4% to 5.5%. What was sequenced was peripheral blood. These receptors originate from a human donor in a cohort sampled during active COVID-19. Each CDR3 is given with its conserved first and last residue. A D gene is named only where the DNA matches it firmly. The size of a clone is reported for some rows only, either as once, few or many, or as a class for expanded clones.

TRBJ2-2 NA NA TRBV29-1 16 CSVRLVPNTDTGELFF TGCAGCGTTAGACTAGTCCCCAACACCGACACCGGGGAGCTGTTTTTT
TRBJ2-7 NA NA TRBV28 13 CASRAVGRDEQYF TGTGCCAGCAGGGCTGTGGGTCGGGACGAGCAGTACTTC
TRBJ2-5 once TRBD2 TRBV18 18 CASSPLPTSGGNQETQYF TGTGCCAGCTCACCACTCCCGACTAGCGGGGGGAACCAAGAGACCCAGTACTTC
TRBJ1-1 NA NA TRBV7-2 15 CASSVTGNGVTEAFF TGTGCCAGCAGCGTGACAGGCAACGGGGTCACTGAAGCTTTCTTT
TRBJ1-5 NA NA TRBV3-1/TRBV3-2 15 CASSQGGAGRQPQHF TGTGCCAGCAGCCAAGGCGGGGCAGGGAGGCAGCCCCAGCATTTT
TRBJ2-3 NA NA TRBV6-5 12 CASTPNWDTQYF TGTGCCAGCACACCTAATTGGGATACGCAGTATTTT
TRBJ2-5 NA NA TRBV19 16 CASSIGGYGYQETQYF TGTGCCAGTAGTATTGGAGGATATGGATACCAAGAGACCCAGTACTTC
TRBJ1-6 NA NA TRBV19 15 CASSIVPGNYSPLHF TGTGCCAGTAGTATAGTTCCAGGGAATTATTCACCCCTCCACTTT
TRBJ2-2 NA NA TRBV11-2 13 CASSRSRTGELFF TGTGCCAGCAGCCGCTCTAGAACCGGGGAGCTGTTTTTT
TRBJ2-1 NA NA TRBV5-1 17 CASSLTQGSPYYNEQFF TGCGCCAGCAGCCTAACACAGGGATCCCCCTACTACAATGAGCAGTTCTTC
TRBJ1-6 NA TRBD1 TRBV7-2 16 CASSPKTGGAPSPLHF TGTGCCAGCAGCCCAAAGACAGGGGGCGCCCCTTCACCCCTCCACTTT
TRBJ1-2 NA NA TRBV2 15 CASSAPSRSNYGYTF TGTGCCAGCAGCGCACCGTCCAGATCAAACTATGGCTACACCTTC
TRBJ2-7 NA NA TRBV5-1 16 CASSPEWGDRTSQQYF TGCGCCAGCAGCCCAGAGTGGGGGGACCGTACCTCTCAGCAGTACTTC
TRBJ1-6 few NA TRBV30 14 CAWTVGETGSPLHF TGTGCCTGGACCGTAGGGGAAACTGGCTCACCCCTCCACTTT
TRBJ2-3 NA NA TRBV2 18 CASSEIPGHSKSTDTQYF TGTGCCAGCAGTGAAATACCGGGACACAGTAAGAGCACAGATACGCAGTATTTT
TRBJ1-2 NA NA TRBV7-2 16 CASSLALVAGVDGYTF TGTGCCAGCAGCTTAGCGCTGGTAGCAGGGGTAGATGGCTACACCTTC
TRBJ1-1 once NA TRBV4-2 16 CASSQDLASLNTEAFF TGTGCCAGCAGCCAAGATCTGGCCAGTCTGAACACTGAAGCTTTCTTT
TRBJ1-4 NA NA TRBV27 14 CASSLDRVNEKLFF TGTGCCAGCAGTTTAGACAGAGTAAATGAAAAACTGTTTTTT
TRBJ2-3 once TRBD2 TRBV11-3 20 CASSSIWAGTSGGWPDTQYF TGTGCCAGCAGCTCTATTTGGGCCGGGACTAGCGGGGGGTGGCCAGATACGCAGTATTTT
TRBJ2-1 once NA TRBV14 14 CASSQDRGFNEQFF TGTGCCAGCAGCCAAGATAGAGGGTTCAATGAGCAGTTCTTC
TRBJ1-6 NA TRBD1 TRBV14 15 CASSHVDRGNSPLHF TGTGCCAGCAGCCATGTTGACAGGGGTAATTCACCCCTCCACTTT
TRBJ1-6 NA NA TRBV7-2 13 CASSLRQNSPLHF TGTGCCAGCAGCCTCCGACAGAATTCACCCCTCCACTTT
TRBJ2-5 NA TRBD1 TRBV5-1 17 CASSLWGTGGYQETQYF TGCGCCAGCAGCTTGTGGGGTACAGGGGGGTACCAAGAGACCCAGTACTTC
TRBJ2-3 NA TRBD2 TRBV11-3 15 CASSLILAGTDTQYF TGTGCCAGCAGCTTAATCCTAGCGGGCACAGATACGCAGTATTTT
TRBJ1-4 NA TRBD1 TRBV7-9 16 CASSPGTAATNEKLFF TGTGCCAGCAGCCCGGGGACAGCCGCAACTAATGAAAAACTGTTTTTT
TRBJ1-1 NA TRBD1 TRBV19 16 CASSSVGTGGRTEAFF TGTGCCAGTAGTTCGGTCGGGACAGGGGGCAGAACTGAAGCTTTCTTT
TRBJ2-6 once TRBD1 TRBV7-2 15 CASSYRGSGANVLTF TGTGCCAGCAGCTACAGGGGTTCTGGGGCCAACGTCCTGACTTTC
TRBJ1-2 NA NA TRBV6-5 13 CASSTPWNYGYTF TGTGCCAGCAGTACACCATGGAACTATGGCTACACCTTC
TRBJ1-1 once TRBD1 TRBV27 16 CASSLSPRTGGTEAFF TGTGCCAGCAGTTTATCCCCCAGGACAGGTGGCACTGAAGCTTTCTTT
TRBJ1-1 NA NA TRBV6-5 15 CASSYSGRGNTEAFF TGTGCCAGCAGTTACTCCGGCAGGGGGAACACTGAAGCTTTCTTT
TRBJ1-6 NA NA TRBV11-2 16 CASRRQSSSYNSPLHF TGTGCCAGCAGGAGACAGTCATCCTCCTATAATTCACCCCTCCACTTT
TRBJ2-7 NA TRBD1 TRBV6-5 15 CASSLRGQGSYEQYF TGTGCCAGCAGCCTCCGGGGACAGGGGTCCTACGAGCAGTACTTC
TRBJ1-6 NA TRBD1 TRBV10-3 14 CAIRGTGVRSPLHF TGTGCCATCAGGGGAACAGGGGTTCGTTCACCCCTCCACTTT
TRBJ2-1 NA NA TRBV3-1/TRBV3-2 17 CASSQEGLASSYNEQFF TGTGCCAGCAGCCAAGAAGGGCTAGCGAGTTCCTACAATGAGCAGTTCTTC